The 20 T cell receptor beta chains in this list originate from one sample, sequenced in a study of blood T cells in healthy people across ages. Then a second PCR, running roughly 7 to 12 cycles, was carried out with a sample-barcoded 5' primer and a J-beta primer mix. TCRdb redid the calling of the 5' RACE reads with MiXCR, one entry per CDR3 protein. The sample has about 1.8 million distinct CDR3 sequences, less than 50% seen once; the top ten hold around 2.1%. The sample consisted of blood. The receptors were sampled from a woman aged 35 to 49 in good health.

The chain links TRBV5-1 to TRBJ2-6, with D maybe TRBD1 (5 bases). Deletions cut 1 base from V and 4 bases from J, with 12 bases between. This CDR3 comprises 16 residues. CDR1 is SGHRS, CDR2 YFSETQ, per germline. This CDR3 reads CASSLLGLEGANVLTF. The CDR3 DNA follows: TGCGCCAGCAGCTTGCTGGGGCTCGAGGGGGCCAACGTCCTGACTTTC.

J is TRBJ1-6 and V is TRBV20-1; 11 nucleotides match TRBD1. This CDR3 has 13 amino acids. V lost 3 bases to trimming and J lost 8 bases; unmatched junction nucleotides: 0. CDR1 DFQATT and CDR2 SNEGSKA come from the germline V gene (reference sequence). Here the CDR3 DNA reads TGCAGTGCTAGGGGACAGGGGGATTCACCCCTCCACTTT. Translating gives CSARGQGDSPLHF.

DNA of the CDR3: TGTGCCAGCTCACCTTCGGCTCGGGAGACCCAGTACTTC. Residues: CASSPSARETQYF. V and J are TRBV18 and TRBJ2-5; unclear D gene. Germline values: CDR1 KGHSH, CDR2 LQKENI. V gave up 3 bases and J gave up 5 bases, with 10 bases separating them. There are 13 residues in the CDR3.

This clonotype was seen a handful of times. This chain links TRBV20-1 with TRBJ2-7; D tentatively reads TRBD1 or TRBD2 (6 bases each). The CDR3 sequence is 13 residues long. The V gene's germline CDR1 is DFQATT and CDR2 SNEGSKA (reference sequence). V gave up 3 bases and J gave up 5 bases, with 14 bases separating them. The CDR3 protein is CSASGGPLNEQYF. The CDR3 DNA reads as TGCAGTGCTAGCGGGGGCCCCCTAAACGAGCAGTACTTC.

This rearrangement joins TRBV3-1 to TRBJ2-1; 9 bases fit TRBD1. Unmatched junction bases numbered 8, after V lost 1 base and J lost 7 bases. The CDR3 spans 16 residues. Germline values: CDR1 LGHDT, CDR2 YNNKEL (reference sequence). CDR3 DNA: TGTGCCAGCAGCCAAGCGATCGGGACAGGGATAAATGAGCAGTTCTTC. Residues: CASSQAIGTGINEQFF.

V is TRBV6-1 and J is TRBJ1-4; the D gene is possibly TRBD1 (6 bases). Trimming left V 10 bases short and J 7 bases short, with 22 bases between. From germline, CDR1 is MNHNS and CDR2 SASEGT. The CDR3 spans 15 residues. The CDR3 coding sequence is TGTGCCACCGGGGGCCCGACAGTCCGGGTTGAAAAACTGTTTTTT. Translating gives CATGGPTVRVEKLFF.

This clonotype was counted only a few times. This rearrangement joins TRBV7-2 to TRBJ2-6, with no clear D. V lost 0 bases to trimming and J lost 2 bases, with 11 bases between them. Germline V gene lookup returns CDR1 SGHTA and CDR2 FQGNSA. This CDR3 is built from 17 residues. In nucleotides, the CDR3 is TGTGCCAGCAGCTTAGCGAAAGGGATCCCTGGGGCCAACGTCCTGACTTTC. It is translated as CASSLAKGIPGANVLTF.

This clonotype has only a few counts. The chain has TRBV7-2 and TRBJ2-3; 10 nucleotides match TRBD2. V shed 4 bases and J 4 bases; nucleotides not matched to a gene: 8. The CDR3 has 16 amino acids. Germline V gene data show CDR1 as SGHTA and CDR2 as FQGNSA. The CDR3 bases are TGTGCCAGCAGCTCCCCCCTAGCGGGGGTGGCAGATACGCAGTATTTT. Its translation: CASSSPLAGVADTQYF.

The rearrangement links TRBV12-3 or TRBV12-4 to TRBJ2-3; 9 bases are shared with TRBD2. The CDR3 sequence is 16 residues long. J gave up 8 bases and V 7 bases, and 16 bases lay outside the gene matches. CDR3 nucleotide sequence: TGTGCCAGCAATTTCAAAGCGGGGGGATTATTCGGTACGCAGTATTTT. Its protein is CASNFKAGGLFGTQYF.

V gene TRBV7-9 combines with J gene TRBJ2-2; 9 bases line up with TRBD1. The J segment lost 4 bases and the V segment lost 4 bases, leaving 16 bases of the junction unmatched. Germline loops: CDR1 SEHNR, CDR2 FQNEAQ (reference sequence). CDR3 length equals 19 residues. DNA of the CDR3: TGTGCCAGCAGCTCCACCAATTACCGGGACAGGGTTACCACCGGGGAGCTGTTTTTT. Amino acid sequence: CASSSTNYRDRVTTGELFF.

The DNA for the CDR3 is TGTGCCAGCAGCCTCGGGACTAGCGGAAAATACAATGAGCAGTTCTTC. It encodes CASSLGTSGKYNEQFF. This chain links TRBV5-4 with TRBJ2-1, with 11 bases lining up with TRBD2. There are 16 residues in the CDR3. Unmatched junction bases numbered 7, after V lost 4 bases and J lost 4 bases. CDR1 SGHNT and CDR2 YYREEE come from the germline V gene (reference sequence).

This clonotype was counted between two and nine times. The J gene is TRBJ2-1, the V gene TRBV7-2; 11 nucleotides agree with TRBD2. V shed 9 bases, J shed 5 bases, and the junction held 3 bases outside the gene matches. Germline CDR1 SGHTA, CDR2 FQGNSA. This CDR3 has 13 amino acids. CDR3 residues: CASSGGGDNEQFF. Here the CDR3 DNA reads TGTGCCAGTAGCGGGGGGGGAGACAATGAGCAGTTCTTC.

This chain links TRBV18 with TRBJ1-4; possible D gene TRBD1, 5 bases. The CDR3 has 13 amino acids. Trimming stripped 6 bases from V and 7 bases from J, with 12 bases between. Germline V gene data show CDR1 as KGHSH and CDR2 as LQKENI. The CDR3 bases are TGTGCCAGCTCGCAGGGTAAAGTTGAAAAACTGTTTTTT. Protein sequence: CASSQGKVEKLFF.

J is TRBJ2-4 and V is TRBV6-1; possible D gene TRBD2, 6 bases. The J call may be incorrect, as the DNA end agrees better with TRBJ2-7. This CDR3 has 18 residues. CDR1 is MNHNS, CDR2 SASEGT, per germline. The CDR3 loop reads CASSEPPGERGNPYEQYF. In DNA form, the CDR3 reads TGTGCCAGCAGTGAACCACCGGGGGAAAGAGGGAATCCCTACGAGCAGTACTTC.

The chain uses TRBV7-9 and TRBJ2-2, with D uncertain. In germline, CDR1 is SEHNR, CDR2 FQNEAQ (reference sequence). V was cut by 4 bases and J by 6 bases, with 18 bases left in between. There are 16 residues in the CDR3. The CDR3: CASSSSTAAIAGELFF. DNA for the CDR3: TGTGCCAGCAGCTCCTCGACTGCCGCTATTGCCGGGGAGCTGTTTTTT.

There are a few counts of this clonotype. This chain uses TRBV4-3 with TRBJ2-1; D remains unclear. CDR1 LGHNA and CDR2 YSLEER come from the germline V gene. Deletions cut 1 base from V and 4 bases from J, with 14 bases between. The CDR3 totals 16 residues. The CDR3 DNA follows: TGCGCCAGCAGCCAAGGGCCCAGCCCCATTTACAATGAGCAGTTCTTC. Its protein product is CASSQGPSPIYNEQFF.

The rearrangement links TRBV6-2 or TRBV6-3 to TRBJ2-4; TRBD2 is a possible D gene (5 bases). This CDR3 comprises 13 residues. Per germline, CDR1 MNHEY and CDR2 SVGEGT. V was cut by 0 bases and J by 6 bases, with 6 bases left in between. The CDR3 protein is CASSYSGRNIQYF. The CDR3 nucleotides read TGTGCCAGCAGTTACTCGGGGAGAAACATTCAGTACTTC.

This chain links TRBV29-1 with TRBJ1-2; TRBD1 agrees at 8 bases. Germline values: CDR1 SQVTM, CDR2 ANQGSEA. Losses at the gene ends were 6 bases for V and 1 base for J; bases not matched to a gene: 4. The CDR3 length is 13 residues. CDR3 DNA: TGCAGCGTGAGGGACAGGAGTAACTATGGCTACACCTTC. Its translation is CSVRDRSNYGYTF.

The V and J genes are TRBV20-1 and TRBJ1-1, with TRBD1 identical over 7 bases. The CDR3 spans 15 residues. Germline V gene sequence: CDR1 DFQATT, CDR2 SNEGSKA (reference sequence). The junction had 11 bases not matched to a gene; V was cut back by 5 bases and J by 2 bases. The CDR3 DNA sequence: TGCAGTGCTTTTCAGGGGGGGGGGAAAAACACTGAAGCTTTCTTT. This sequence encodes CSAFQGGGKNTEAFF.

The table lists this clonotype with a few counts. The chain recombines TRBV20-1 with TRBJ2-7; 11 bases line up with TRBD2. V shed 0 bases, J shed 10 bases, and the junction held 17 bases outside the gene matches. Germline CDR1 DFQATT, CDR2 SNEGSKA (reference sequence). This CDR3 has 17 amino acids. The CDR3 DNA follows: TGCAGTGCTAGAGATCTCGAGTTAGCGGGGGGGCTTGTTACCCAGTACTTC. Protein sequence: CSARDLELAGGLVTQYF.